These 11 T cell receptor beta chains were sequenced from one sample in a study of blood T cell repertoires in COVID-19. Clones were sequenced by immunoSEQ multiplex PCR, and TCRdb holds only the in-frame ones, with some missing. In the table there are more than 200,000 clones, roughly 87% of which are singletons. The specimen was PBMCs or T cells enriched from blood (not recorded which). These receptor sequences come from a man aged 25 to 40 who had recovered from COVID-19.

The V gene is TRBV3-1 (or the pseudogene TRBV3-2), the J gene TRBJ1-6; the match to TRBD1 covers 10 bases. The V and J ends lost 3 bases and 11 bases, in that order; junction bases with no gene match: 7. Germline-derived CDR1 and CDR2 are LGHDT and YNNKEL (reference sequence). CDR3 length: 15 amino acids. The CDR3 DNA follows: TGTGCCAGCAGCCAGGCCGGGACAGGGGTTACACCCCTCCACTTT. Protein: CASSQAGTGVTPLHF.

This chain joins TRBV7-9 and TRBJ2-6, with TRBD1 matching over 7 bases. Germline loops: CDR1 SEHNR, CDR2 FQNEAQ (reference sequence). There are 15 residues in the CDR3. The trim removed 6 bases at V and 2 bases at J, leaving 4 bases unmatched. CDR3 bases: TGTGCCAGCAGTTCGAGGGGGCCTGGGGCCAACGTCCTGACTTTC. Its translation: CASSSRGPGANVLTF.

V gene TRBV5-5 combines with J gene TRBJ2-7, with TRBD1 as a possible D gene (6 bases). CDR1 is SGHKS, CDR2 YYEKEE, per germline (reference sequence). The CDR3 totals 14 residues. Trimming cost V 5 bases and J 3 bases, with 15 bases left between them. CDR3 DNA: TGTGCCAGCAGGTTCATACAGGGACACTACGAGCAGTACTTC. The encoded protein is CASRFIQGHYEQYF.

The V and J genes are TRBV19 and TRBJ2-1; 7 bases match TRBD1. V shed 6 bases and J 10 bases; nucleotides not matched to a gene: 9. This CDR3 is built from 13 residues. Germline assignment: CDR1 LNHDA and CDR2 SQIVND (reference sequence). The CDR3 DNA reads as TGTGCCAGTAGCGAAACAGGGGCAGGGGAGCAGTTCTTC. As protein: CASSETGAGEQFF.

The rearrangement uses TRBV30 and TRBJ2-3, with D perhaps TRBD2 (5 bases). V dropped 4 bases and J dropped 2 bases, with 10 bases sitting between them. Looked up from germline, CDR1 is GTSNPN and CDR2 is SVGIG (reference sequence). This CDR3 contains 13 residues. The CDR3, as DNA: TGTGCCTGGACGACGGGGTACACAGATACGCAGTATTTT. Protein: CAWTTGYTDTQYF. Full variable domain (remainder filled in from reference TRBV30 and TRBJ2-3): SQTIHQWPATLVQPVGSPLSLECTVEGTSNPNLYWYRQAAGRGLQLLFYSVGIGQISSEVPQNLSASRPQDRQFILSSKKLLLSDSGFYLCAWTTGYTDTQYFGPGTRLTVL.

This chain uses TRBV5-1 with TRBJ1-1; possible D gene TRBD1, 6 bases. Germline CDR1 SGHRS, CDR2 YFSETQ. The length of the CDR3 is 15 residues. V gave up 0 bases and J gave up 8 bases, with 17 bases separating them. The CDR3 reads CASSLGPGALPEAFF. The CDR3, as DNA: TGCGCCAGCAGCTTGGGGCCAGGGGCCCTTCCCGAAGCTTTCTTT.

The chain uses TRBV4-2 and TRBJ2-2, with TRBD2 as a possible D gene (6 bases). This CDR3 has 15 amino acids. V lost 0 bases and J lost 8, with 13 bases in between. The germline CDR1 and CDR2 sequences are LGHNA and YNFKEQ. CDR3 sequence (DNA): TGTGCCAGCAGCCAAGATCGGGACTTCTTTGGGGAGCTGTTTTTT. The encoded protein is CASSQDRDFFGELFF.

The rearrangement joins TRBV10-3 to TRBJ2-3, with D possibly TRBD1 on 6 matching bases. The CDR3 totals 14 residues. Trimming took off 4 bases at V and 2 bases at J, with 10 bases between the two ends. Germline V gene sequence: CDR1 ENHRY, CDR2 SYGVKD. CDR3 DNA: TGTGCCATCAGTGGGGGGCAGATCACAGATACGCAGTATTTT. Amino acid sequence: CAISGGQITDTQYF.

The chain joins TRBV27 to TRBJ2-5; 7 bases line up with TRBD2. V was pared by 5 bases and J by 5 bases, with 14 bases of the junction left unmatched. This CDR3 contains 16 residues. The germline V gene encodes CDR1 MNHEY and CDR2 SMNVEV (reference sequence). The CDR3, as DNA: TGTGCCAGCAGTCGAACCGGGGTCGCGGGAGTGGAGACCCAGTACTTC. Translated: CASSRTGVAGVETQYF.

The chain has TRBV10-3 and TRBJ2-3; a possible D gene is TRBD2 (6 bases). The germline V and J ends were trimmed by 2 bases and 3 bases, with 21 bases remaining between them. CDR1 is ENHRY, CDR2 SYGVKD, per germline. This CDR3 region has 18 residues. The CDR3 DNA is TGTGCCATCAGTGAGAGTGTTTCGGGCGGGGAGAGGACAGATACGCAGTATTTT. Protein: CAISESVSGGERTDTQYF.

CDR3 loop: CASSLVKGNSPLHF. The CDR3 region has the DNA TGTGCCAGCAGCTTAGTAAAGGGGAATTCACCCCTCCACTTT. The chain uses TRBV7-2 and TRBJ1-6; possible D gene TRBD1, 5 bases. The V end was cut by 1 base, the J end by 7 bases, with 8 bases between. CDR1 SGHTA and CDR2 FQGNSA come from the germline V gene. This CDR3 comprises 14 residues.